This TCR beta chain was identified in a study of a mutant IDH1 vaccine in newly diagnosed glioma. Study background: The treated group averaged about 41 years old and was 62.5% male, about 40% female. Study outcomes and limitations: Pseudoprogression seemed unrelated to changes in top peripheral T cell clonotypes.

The repertoire was sequenced with immunoSEQ multiplex PCR; TCRdb's copy has only in-frame clones and lacks some. The table shows 45,000 to 60,000 clones, with around 80% occurring only once. Concerning this clone: Antigen unknown.

The time point denotes: week 5, during vaccination. The study gave 300 ug of mutant IDH1 20-mer peptide per vaccine dose, with topical imiquimod. The V and J ends lost 0 bases and 1 base respectively, with 8 bases between them. Germline lookup yields CDR1 SGDLS and CDR2 YYNGEE. The CDR3 has 14 residues. This clonotype originated in a man in his forties or fifties with glioma. This chain joins TRBV9 and TRBJ2-7; tentatively, D is TRBD2 (6 bases). This specimen consisted of PBMCs, obtained from a glioma patient whose treatment included an IDH1 peptide vaccine. The CDR3 DNA reads TGTGCCAGCAGCGTAGAGGCGGGATCCTACGAGCAGTACTTC. Translation: CASSVEAGSYEQYF.